These 26 T cell receptor beta chains were sequenced from one sample in a study of control samples from healthy donors and cancer patients. The table came from immunoSEQ multiplex PCR; TCRdb's copy has only in-frame clones and leaves some out. The repertoire includes 40,000 to 55,000 clones, approximately 90% of them detected once, and roughly 23% sits in the top ten. Sequenced: PBMCs. The receptors derive from a woman in her thirties or forties with head and neck cancer.

The chain is built from TRBV1 and TRBJ2-3; TRBD2 is the table's D call, not checked against the DNA. TRBV1 has pseudogene status. The CDR3 has 16 amino acids. The chain's CDR3 is CTSSQDFALAADTQYF. CDR3 DNA sequence: TGCACCAGCAGCCAAGATTTTGCCCTAGCAGCAGATACGCAGTATTTT.

This clone was found a few times. J is TRBJ2-7 and V is TRBV28; the D gene is possibly TRBD2 (7 bases). V gave up 6 bases and J gave up 3 bases, with 15 bases separating them. The CDR3 runs 14 residues. Germline assignment: CDR1 MDHEN and CDR2 SYDVKM. Here the CDR3 reads CASRLGGAVYEQYF. CDR3 nucleotides: TGTGCCAGCAGGCTGGGGGGGGCTGTCTACGAGCAGTACTTC. The entire variable domain, with the rest obtained from reference TRBV28 and TRBJ2-7, is as follows: DVKVTQSSRYLVKRTGEKVFLECVQDMDHENMFWYRQDPGLGLRLIYFSYDVKMKEKGDIPEGYSVSREKKERFSLILESASTNQTSMYLCASRLGGAVYEQYFGPGTRLTVT.

This rearrangement joins TRBV6-4 to TRBJ2-2; D is unresolved. CDR3 length equals 13 residues. V lost 0 bases and J 3 bases, leaving 2 bases between the germline ends. The germline CDR1 and CDR2 sequences are MRHNA and SNTAGT. The CDR3 loop reads CASSDSDTGELFF. In DNA form, the CDR3 reads TGTGCCAGCAGTGACTCGGACACCGGGGAGCTGTTTTTT.

This rearrangement joins TRBV7-9 to TRBJ2-2; the D is unclear. V shed 1 base and J shed 0 bases, with 9 bases lying between them. CDR3 size: 16 residues. Germline V gene data show CDR1 as SEHNR and CDR2 as FQNEAQ (reference sequence). DNA for the CDR3: TGTGCCAGCAGCTTAGGAGAGGCGGCGAACACCGGGGAGCTGTTTTTT. Translated: CASSLGEAANTGELFF.

The gene calls are TRBV24-1 and TRBJ2-7; 8 nucleotides align to TRBD2. The V and J ends lost 3 bases and 4 bases, in that order; junction bases with no gene match: 16. This CDR3 spans 18 amino acids. Per germline, CDR1 KGHDR and CDR2 SFDVKD. The CDR3 here is CATSDPRTGGPEGYEQYF. CDR3 in DNA: TGTGCCACCAGTGATCCCCGCACGGGGGGGCCCGAGGGGTACGAGCAGTACTTC.

This sequence joins TRBV2 and TRBJ2-2; D not certain. Germline assignment: CDR1 SNHLY and CDR2 FYNNEI. This CDR3 has 13 residues. The V end lost 4 bases, the J end lost 7 bases, and 10 bases lay between the germline ends. Here the CDR3 DNA reads TGTGCCAGCAGTGCTACAAAGGTCGGGGAGCTGTTTTTT. It translates to CASSATKVGELFF.

The CDR3 DNA follows: TGTGCCAGCAGCGACCAGGGGGCGCGGGGCTACACCTTC. It codes for CASSDQGARGYTF. The chain uses TRBV6-2 or TRBV6-3 and TRBJ1-2; 8 bases line up with TRBD1. V was clipped by 6 bases and J by 8 bases; unmatched bases: 8. Per the germline V gene, CDR1 is MNHEY and CDR2 is SVGEGT. The CDR3 contains 13 residues.

The chain has TRBV4-1 and TRBJ2-7; the D gene is possibly TRBD1 (6 bases). CDR1 MGHRA and CDR2 YSYEKL come from the germline V gene. The CDR3 is 17 amino acids. V gave up 1 base and J gave up 6 bases, with 22 bases separating them. The CDR3 nucleotides are TGCGCCAGCAGCCAAGTTTTTCCCGTTGGCAGGGGTGGCGAGCAGTACTTC. It codes for CASSQVFPVGRGGEQYF.

The J gene is TRBJ1-5, the V gene TRBV12-2; the DNA was not used to check the table's D call, TRBD1. TRBV12-2 is noted as a pseudogene. The CDR3 sequence is 16 residues long. The CDR3 sequence: CASRSGQGAVNQPQHF. For the CDR3, the DNA is TGTGCAAGTCGCTCCGGACAGGGGGCGGTCAATCAGCCCCAGCATTTT.

The rearrangement uses TRBV2 and TRBJ2-5, with D possibly matching TRBD1 (7 bases). Germline V CDR1 and CDR2: SNHLY, FYNNEI. Between the trimmed V and J ends, which lost 6 bases and 1 base, there was a span of 9 bases. The CDR3 is made up of 13 amino acids. This CDR3 is CASREGAQETQYF. DNA of the CDR3: TGTGCCAGCAGGGAGGGGGCCCAAGAGACCCAGTACTTC.

V gene TRBV2 combines with J gene TRBJ1-1, with TRBD1 as a possible D gene (5 bases). Germline CDR1 reads SNHLY; CDR2 reads FYNNEI. The CDR3 totals 12 residues. V dropped 7 bases and J dropped 1 base, with 7 bases sitting between them. The CDR3: CASKTANTEAFF. The CDR3 coding sequence is TGTGCCAGCAAGACAGCGAACACTGAAGCTTTCTTT.

The CDR3 region has the DNA TGTGCCAGCAGCTTGAAGGGGCAGGCGGACACCGGGGAGCTGTTTTTT. Translation: CASSLKGQADTGELFF. The chain couples TRBV5-4 to TRBJ2-2; D may be TRBD1 (5 bases). Germline-derived CDR1 and CDR2 are SGHNT and YYREEE (reference sequence). V lost 1 base and J 3 bases, leaving 13 bases between the germline ends. This CDR3 region has 16 residues.

The chain links TRBV19 to TRBJ2-1, with 11 nucleotides matching TRBD2. Trimming took 5 bases from V and 0 from J; bases not matched to a gene: 9. The CDR3 contains 18 residues. Germline V CDR1 and CDR2: LNHDA, SQIVND (reference sequence). The CDR3 is CASSPGTSGYHSYNEQFF. CDR3 sequence (DNA): TGTGCCAGTAGTCCTGGGACTAGCGGATACCACTCCTACAATGAGCAGTTCTTC.

This chain connects TRBV10-3 to TRBJ2-3, with D maybe TRBD1 (5 bases). From germline, CDR1 is ENHRY and CDR2 SYGVKD. The CDR3 extends over 14 amino acids. V was pared by 4 bases and J by 2 bases, with 10 bases between. The CDR3 region is CAISVGRATDTQYF. CDR3 bases: TGTGCCATCAGTGTGGGCAGGGCCACAGATACGCAGTATTTT.

The chain recombines TRBV28 with TRBJ1-5; D is unresolved. Germline V lookup: CDR1 MDHEN, CDR2 SYDVKM. Between the trimmed V and J ends, which lost 3 bases and 9 bases, there was a span of 12 bases. The CDR3 contains 13 residues. As DNA, the CDR3 is TGTGCCAGCAGTTTGGCGGGGAAAGGGCCCCAGCATTTT. It is translated as CASSLAGKGPQHF.

As to this clone: The same CDR3 can be traced to other DNA sequences in this sample. CDR3 amino acids: CASSLGQGAGTGELFF. The CDR3 DNA sequence: TGTGCCAGCAGCTTGGGCCAGGGGGCGGGGACCGGGGAGCTGTTTTTT. The chain joins TRBV11-2 to TRBJ2-2; TRBD1 matches at 8 bases. The germline V gene has CDR1 SGHAT and CDR2 FQNNGV. CDR3 length: 16 residues. V lost 3 bases to trimming and J lost 5 bases; unmatched junction nucleotides: 8.

V and J are TRBV3-1 (or the pseudogene TRBV3-2) and TRBJ2-3, with TRBD2 matching 12 bases. This CDR3 spans 15 amino acids. Germline-derived CDR1 and CDR2 are LGHDT and YNNKEL (reference sequence). Trimming cost V 8 bases and J 4 bases; bases outside gene matches: 7. CDR3 in amino acids: CASARLAGGADTQYF. The CDR3 nucleotides are TGTGCCAGCGCGCGGCTAGCGGGGGGGGCAGATACGCAGTATTTT.

The chain combines TRBV7-9 with TRBJ1-2; D is perhaps TRBD1 (6 bases). CDR1 and CDR2 from the germline V gene are SEHNR and FQNEAQ (reference sequence). This CDR3 is 13 amino acids long. V shed 5 bases and J shed 6 bases, with 13 bases lying between them. This CDR3 reads CASSRRGGDGYTF. The CDR3 DNA sequence: TGTGCCAGCAGCCGAAGGGGGGGGGATGGCTACACCTTC. Drawing the rest from reference TRBV7-9 and TRBJ1-2, the complete variable domain is DTGVSQNPRHKITKRGQNVTFRCDPISEHNRLYWYRQTLGQGPEFLTYFQNEAQLEKSRLLSDRFSAERPKGSFSTLEIQRTEQGDSAMYLCASSRRGGDGYTFGSGTRLTVV.

The chain recombines TRBV18 with TRBJ2-7; the D is unclear. Trimming took off 2 bases at V and 7 bases at J, with 21 bases between the two ends. The V gene's germline CDR1 is KGHSH and CDR2 LQKENI. The CDR3 runs 16 residues. CDR3 amino acids: CASSPKLSLGRREQYF. CDR3 in DNA: TGTGCCAGCTCACCAAAGCTGAGTCTAGGGCGCAGAGAGCAGTACTTC.

The genes are TRBV11-3 and TRBJ2-2, with 11 nucleotides matching TRBD2. Trimming took 4 bases from V and 6 from J; bases not matched to a gene: 4. There are 15 residues in the CDR3. Germline CDR1 SGHNT, CDR2 YENEEA. CDR3 DNA sequence: TGTGCCAGCAGCTCGCATAGCGGGGGGGCCGGGGAGCTGTTTTTT. This translates into CASSSHSGGAGELFF.

The J gene is TRBJ1-1, the V gene TRBV6-5; the D gene is possibly TRBD1 (6 bases). Germline CDR1 and CDR2: MNHEY and SVGAGI. The CDR3 totals 12 residues. Trimming cost V 7 bases and J 10 bases, with 16 bases left between them. CDR3 protein: CASNEPGTTAFF. CDR3 coding DNA: TGTGCCAGCAACGAGCCCGGGACAACAGCTTTCTTT.

This clone appeared once. The chain recombines TRBV19 with TRBJ1-6, with unresolved D. From germline, CDR1 is LNHDA and CDR2 SQIVND (reference sequence). Trimming pared 7 bases from V and 10 bases from J, leaving 17 bases between. The CDR3 covers 14 residues. CDR3 sequence reads: CASKTGRPGSPLHF. The CDR3 DNA reads as TGTGCCAGTAAAACGGGGAGACCCGGGTCACCCCTCCACTTT. The whole variable domain, filled in from reference TRBV19 and TRBJ1-6, reads DGGITQSPKYLFRKEGQNVTLSCEQNLNHDAMYWYRQDPGQGLRLIYYSQIVNDFQKGDIAEGYSVSREKKESFPLTVTSAQKNPTAFYLCASKTGRPGSPLHFGNGTRLTVT.

This rearrangement joins TRBV6-1 to TRBJ1-3; possible D gene TRBD1, 6 bases. V dropped 1 base and J dropped 3 bases, with 13 bases sitting between them. Germline V gene lookup returns CDR1 MNHNS and CDR2 SASEGT. This CDR3 comprises 16 residues. The CDR3 loop reads CASSEVRGAYGNTIYF. The DNA of the CDR3 is TGTGCCAGCAGTGAAGTAAGGGGGGCATATGGAAACACCATATATTTT.

CDR3 sequence (DNA): TGTGCCAGCAGTGGACCTGGGGGGCCGAACACCGGGGAGCTGTTTTTT. Its protein is CASSGPGGPNTGELFF. J is TRBJ2-2 and V is TRBV6-1; D is possibly TRBD1 or TRBD2 (6 bases each). CDR3 size: 16 residues. Germline V gene data show CDR1 as MNHNS and CDR2 as SASEGT. Trimming removed 4 bases from V and 0 bases from J, with 12 bases in between.

The chain joins TRBV18 to TRBJ1-1; no firm D call. This CDR3 contains 11 residues. V lost 6 bases, J lost 5 bases, and 7 bases lay in between. Germline CDR1 reads KGHSH; CDR2 reads LQKENI. CDR3 in DNA: TGTGCCAGCTCCCGGTCTACTGAAGCTTTCTTT. Translating it yields CASSRSTEAFF. The full variable domain, rest sourced from reference TRBV18 and TRBJ1-1, is NAGVMQNPRHLVRRRGQEARLRCSPMKGHSHVYWYRQLPEEGLKFMVYLQKENIIDESGMPKERFSAEFPKEGPSILRIQQVVRGDSAAYFCASSRSTEAFFGQGTRLTVV.

This chain links TRBV19 with TRBJ1-3, with D uncertain. The germline V gene encodes CDR1 LNHDA and CDR2 SQIVND (reference sequence). This CDR3 contains 13 residues. V was cut by 3 bases and J by 1 base, with 4 bases left in between. The CDR3 DNA reads as TGTGCCAGTAGTATTATGTCTGGAAACACCATATATTTT. As protein: CASSIMSGNTIYF.